This TCR beta chain was identified in a study of cytomegalovirus exposure and HLA in healthy donors. The PCR was carried out with 60 Vbeta primers and 13 Jbeta primers. Libraries were prepared by immunoSEQ multiplex PCR; TCRdb keeps only in-frame clonotypes and omits some of them. The table records about 90,000 clones, roughly 84% of them present only once. The specimen was PBMCs. This clonotype originated in a man aged 25 to 45 in good health and CMV-seronegative.

CDR3 nucleotides: TGTGCCAGCAGCCGACAGGGGTTCGGGGAGCTGTTTTTT. Translated: CASSRQGFGELFF. The rearrangement uses TRBV6-5 and TRBJ2-2; TRBD1 aligns across 8 bases. The V gene end was trimmed by 6 bases and the J gene end by 7 bases; junction bases not matched to a gene: 4. Germline CDR1 is MNHEY and CDR2 is SVGAGI. The CDR3 totals 13 residues.